This TCR beta chain comes out of a study of T cell repertoires in cytomegalovirus infection. Turning to the study itself: Recently described HLA-C-restricted plus well-studied HLA-B-restricted CMV epitopes were used. Matching HLA type and CMV infection were both indicated by public TCR beta signatures. Study-wide findings and caveats: The study found HLA-C-restricted CMV-specific TCR beta clonotypes dominating the ex vivo response. Identification of carriers of CMV plus the relevant HLA was achieved through cumulative public TCR beta family frequency.

This clonotype has more than one count but fewer than ten. Its antigen is unidentified. Using its own MiXCR run on the reads, TCRdb lists one record per CDR3 protein. The sample contains about 51,000 distinct CDR3 sequences, more than 15% of which appear only once. The receptor was isolated from a human donor in good health (CMV status not recorded). Some clones in this sample may be carry-over from other donors' samples. The sample consisted of CD8+ T cells from cultured PBMCs, taken from culture after CMV antigen stimulation.

CDR3: CASKFSGYEQYF. CDR3 DNA sequence: TGTGCCAGCAAGTTTTCGGGCTACGAGCAGTACTTC. The chain is built from TRBV6-1 and TRBJ2-7; D is uncertain. CDR3 size: 12 residues. V lost 7 bases and J 3 bases, leaving 10 bases between the germline ends. Germline lookup yields CDR1 MNHNS and CDR2 SASEGT.